The rows below give T cell receptor beta chains drawn from one sample of a study of siplizumab effects on memory and regulatory T cells. Assay used: immunoSEQ multiplex PCR; TCRdb lists only in-frame clones, some missing. This table has about 100,000 clones, around 92% appearing once. The sequencing input was CD4+ T cells sorted from blood. The receptors shown here come from a human donor in good health. CDR3s include the opening cysteine and the closing phenylalanine or tryptophan. The D gene is left open where the match is weak. Size values are once, few and many counts, or a class for expanded clones, and some rows have none.

TRBV27	TRBD1	-	TRBJ2-5	TGTGCCAGCAGTCCATACAGGGGCCCAATTGAGACCCAGTACTTC	CASSPYRGPIETQYF
TRBV19	-	-	TRBJ1-4	TGTGCCAGTAGTCCCTTATTTGGCGAAAAACTGTTTTTT	CASSPLFGEKLFF
TRBV18	-	-	TRBJ1-3	TGTGCCAGCTCACCGAATCCAAGTGACCCACTGTGGGGAAACACCATATATTTT	CASSPNPSDPLWGNTIYF
TRBV20-1	-	-	TRBJ2-5	TGCAGTGGAGTGCTGGGAGAGACCCAGTACTTC	CSGVLGETQYF
TRBV12-5	-	-	TRBJ2-1	TGTGCTAGTGGTTTGGTTGAGGGAAATGAGCAGTTCTTC	CASGLVEGNEQFF
TRBV4-1	-	-	TRBJ1-3	TGCGCCAGCAGCCAAGATCTCTACTCTGGAAACACCATATATTTT	CASSQDLYSGNTIYF
TRBV15	-	-	TRBJ1-1	TGTGCCACCAGCGTGACCCGGGGCGGGAACACTGAAGCTTTCTTT	CATSVTRGGNTEAFF
TRBV19	-	few	TRBJ1-3	TGTGCCAGTAGTATTGTCCCGAACACCATATATTTT	CASSIVPNTIYF
TRBV18	-	once	TRBJ2-3	TGTGCCAGCTCACCAAGGTCCTTGAACACAGATACGCAGTATTTT	CASSPRSLNTDTQYF
TRBV2	TRBD1	-	TRBJ1-5	TGTGCCAGCAGGACAGGGGCCAATAGCAATCAGCCCCAGCATTTT	CASRTGANSNQPQHF
TRBV9	-	-	TRBJ2-1	TGTGCCAGCAGCGTCCAGGCCCACAATGAGCAGTTCTTC	CASSVQAHNEQFF
TRBV29-1	-	-	TRBJ1-4	TGCAGCGTTGAAGATGGGTTTAATGAAAAACTGTTTTTT	CSVEDGFNEKLFF
TRBV19	-	-	TRBJ2-5	TGTGCCAGTAGTATAGTCGCTCAGCTAGAGACCCAGTACTTC	CASSIVAQLETQYF
TRBV28	TRBD1	-	TRBJ1-2	TGTGCCAGCAGTTTAGGACAGGGGGTAGGCTACACCTTC	CASSLGQGVGYTF
TRBV7-2	TRBD1	-	TRBJ1-3	TGTGCCAGCAGCTTAGGACAGGGAGTCGGAAACACCATATATTTT	CASSLGQGVGNTIYF
TRBV19	-	-	TRBJ2-5	TGTGCCAGTAGTATTACAGGGTCGGAGACCCAGTACTTC	CASSITGSETQYF
TRBV6-4	-	-	TRBJ2-2	TGTGCCAGCAGTGAGAGACAGCACACCGGGGAGCTGTTTTTT	CASSERQHTGELFF